This is a list of T cell receptor beta chains from one sample in a study of tissue T cells after allogeneic stem cell transplantation. The assay was immunoSEQ multiplex PCR, and TCRdb's table has in-frame clones only and misses some. The sample comprises several thousand clones, around 50% of which are singletons, and roughly a fifth rests with the top ten. The sample in question was tissue from the jejunum, obtained at autopsy. These receptors were collected from a female donor older than 55 with lung cancer. Each CDR3 is given with its conserved first and last residue. D genes are given only for firm matches. The listing skips clone size in some rows; elsewhere it reads once, few, many or a size class.

J: TRBJ2-3
V: TRBV7-2
D: -
size: -
DNA: TGTGCCAGCAGCTTAGTAGCTAGCGGCACAGATACGCAGTATTTT
CDR3: CASSLVASGTDTQYF

J: TRBJ2-5
V: TRBV30
D: -
size: -
DNA: TGTGCCTGGAGTGTGAACGGGGAGACCCAGTACTTC
CDR3: CAWSVNGETQYF

J: TRBJ2-1
V: TRBV6-6
D: TRBD2
size: medium-sized
DNA: TGTGCCAGCAGTACGCCGGGACTAGCGGAGGGGGAGTTCTTC
CDR3: CASSTPGLAEGEFF

J: TRBJ2-4
V: TRBV4-1
D: TRBD1
size: few
DNA: TGCGCCAGCAGCCATCCTGGGACAGGGCGGTTGCGGTACTTC
CDR3: CASSHPGTGRLRYF

J: TRBJ1-5
V: TRBV10-3
D: TRBD1
size: -
DNA: TGTGCCATCAGTGCGGACAGGGACGGCAATCAGCCCCAGCATTTT
CDR3: CAISADRDGNQPQHF

J: TRBJ2-2
V: TRBV13
D: TRBD2
size: -
DNA: TGTGCCAGCAGCTTATATAGCGGGGGGCGGTGGACCGGGGAGCTGTTTTTT
CDR3: CASSLYSGGRWTGELFF

J: TRBJ2-5
V: TRBV11-2
D: TRBD2
size: -
DNA: TGTGCCAGCAGCTTCCGGGCGGGAGCGCCTCGGGAGACCCAGTACTTC
CDR3: CASSFRAGAPRETQYF

J: TRBJ2-1
V: TRBV6-5
D: TRBD2
size: -
DNA: TGTGCCAGCAGCCCCGGCCGGGGGGGACACAATGAGCAGTTCTTC
CDR3: CASSPGRGGHNEQFF

J: TRBJ2-7
V: TRBV5-4
D: TRBD2
size: -
DNA: TGTGCCAGCAGCTTGTGGGCGGGAGGGCCACACGAGCAGTACTTC
CDR3: CASSLWAGGPHEQYF

J: TRBJ2-1
V: TRBV2
D: TRBD1
size: -
DNA: TGTGCCAGCAGATCGGGACAGCTCTCGGATGAGCAGTTCTTC
CDR3: CASRSGQLSDEQFF

J: TRBJ2-4
V: TRBV30
D: TRBD2
size: -
DNA: TGTGCCTGGAGTGTACCGGGCGGGAGTTACAAAAACATTCAGTACTTC
CDR3: CAWSVPGGSYKNIQYF

J: TRBJ1-2
V: TRBV19
D: -
size: once
DNA: TGTGCCAGTAGATTCGACGACCGTCCTAACTATGGCTACACCTTC
CDR3: CASRFDDRPNYGYTF

J: TRBJ1-4
V: TRBV11-2
D: TRBD1
size: -
DNA: TGTGCCAGCAGCTTAATAGGGACAGTCCCCCAGGGTGAAAAACTGTTTTTT
CDR3: CASSLIGTVPQGEKLFF

J: TRBJ2-1
V: TRBV5-1
D: -
size: once
DNA: TGCGCCAGCAGCTTGGAACCCAGTCGGGGGACTGGGGATGAGCAGTTCTTC
CDR3: CASSLEPSRGTGDEQFF

J: TRBJ2-7
V: TRBV2
D: -
size: -
DNA: TGTGCCAGCAGTGAAGGGTCAACCTACGAGCAGTACTTC
CDR3: CASSEGSTYEQYF

J: TRBJ1-1
V: TRBV7-9
D: -
size: -
DNA: TGTGCCAGCAGCTTAGCCGGCACTGAAGCTTTCTTT
CDR3: CASSLAGTEAFF

J: TRBJ1-5
V: TRBV18
D: -
size: -
DNA: TGTGCCAGCTCTCAAGGAAGCAATCAGCCCCAGCATTTT
CDR3: CASSQGSNQPQHF

J: TRBJ2-1
V: TRBV5-1
D: -
size: few
DNA: TGCGCCAGCAGCACCGACTACGTCAAGAATGAGCAGTTCTTC
CDR3: CASSTDYVKNEQFF

J: TRBJ2-5
V: TRBV4-3
D: -
size: -
DNA: TGCGCCAGCAGCCAAGAAGGCGGGGTTGGGCAAGAGACCCAGTACTTC
CDR3: CASSQEGGVGQETQYF

J: TRBJ2-2
V: TRBV6-5
D: TRBD2
size: -
DNA: TGTGCCAGCTTTAGTAGCGGGGGGGCGAGCGGGGAGCTGTTTTTT
CDR3: CASFSSGGASGELFF

J: TRBJ2-7
V: TRBV5-1
D: TRBD2
size: once
DNA: TGCGCCAGCAGCTTATTCAGCGGGGGGCTATCCTACGAGCAGTACTTC
CDR3: CASSLFSGGLSYEQYF

J: TRBJ2-5
V: TRBV7-6
D: TRBD1
size: -
DNA: TGTGCCAGCAGCCCACGACAGGGGGCGAAGGAGACCCAGTACTTC
CDR3: CASSPRQGAKETQYF

J: TRBJ2-7
V: TRBV7-2
D: TRBD2
size: once
DNA: TGTGCCAGCAGCAAAGGACTAGCGGGATATGACGAGCAGTACTTC
CDR3: CASSKGLAGYDEQYF

J: TRBJ1-2
V: TRBV3-1/TRBV3-2
D: -
size: -
DNA: TGTGCCAGCAGCCAGTCGGTTTCGTCGATCCACAGGGAGGGCTTGTATGGCTACACCTTC
CDR3: CASSQSVSSIHREGLYGYTF

J: TRBJ2-1
V: TRBV29-1
D: -
size: -
DNA: TGCAGCGTTGTTCTTATCTCCTACAATGAGCAGTTCTTC
CDR3: CSVVLISYNEQFF